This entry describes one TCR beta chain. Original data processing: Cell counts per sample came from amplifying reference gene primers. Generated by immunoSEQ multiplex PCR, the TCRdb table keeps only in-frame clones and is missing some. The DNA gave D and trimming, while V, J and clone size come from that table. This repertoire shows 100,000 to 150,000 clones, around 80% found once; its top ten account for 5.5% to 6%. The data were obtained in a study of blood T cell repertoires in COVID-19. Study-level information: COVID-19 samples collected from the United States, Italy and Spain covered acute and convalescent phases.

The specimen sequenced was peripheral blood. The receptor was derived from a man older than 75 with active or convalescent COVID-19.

The chain's CDR3 is CASIWSRAQETQYF. The DNA of the CDR3 is TGTGCCAGCATCTGGTCCAGGGCCCAAGAGACCCAGTACTTC. V gene TRBV6-5 combines with J gene TRBJ2-5; tentatively, D is TRBD1 (5 bases). The V gene's germline CDR1 is MNHEY and CDR2 SVGAGI. The CDR3 is 14 residues long. The V gene lost 7 bases and the J gene lost 1 base, with 13 bases spanning the gap.